This T cell receptor (beta chain) was documented in a study of shared clonotypes between healthy human individuals. Study-wide points: Larger richness was generally estimated for naive than memory subsets. Of the naive CD4 clonotypes, roughly 5% were shared across a few donors.

In the case of this clone: Its matching antigen is unknown.

Only Caucasian adults living in Nashville, Tennessee served as donors. A CD45RA+ naive subset and a CD45RA-negative memory subset were split from CD4+ cells. This CDR3 has 17 residues. The germline V gene encodes CDR1 SGHVS and CDR2 FQNEAQ. Trimming took off 6 bases at V and 2 bases at J, with 19 bases between the two ends. The table came from immunoSEQ multiplex PCR; TCRdb's copy has only in-frame clones and leaves some out. The data show approximately 530,000 clones, approximately 94% seen once. What was sequenced was naive CD4+ T cells sorted from blood. Subset here: CD45RA+ positively selected. V and J are TRBV7-8 and TRBJ2-2; TRBD1 is a possible D gene (6 bases). The sequence derives from a woman under 40 in good health. CDR3 DNA sequence: TGTGCCAGCAGTCGTCCAGCATCGGGGACAAACACCGGGGAGCTGTTTTTT. Its protein product is CASSRPASGTNTGELFF.